The T cell receptor (beta chain) under discussion was sequenced for a study of blood T cell repertoires in COVID-19 (dated by TCRdb to the early 2020s). The study in broad terms: Collaborator samples came from the United States, Italy and Spain and covered acute and convalescent phases of COVID-19. The prospective study material was composed of cDNA or gDNA derived from T cells, B-cell-depleted T cells, or PBMCs. Deeply sampled blood TCRbeta repertoires from subjects exposed to, actively infected with, or recovered from COVID-19 were included in the dataset. The repertoires were released in a freely available public database intended as a resource for research on the immune response to SARS-CoV-2. Samples were obtained from the ongoing ImmuneRACE study (first 160 participants) and from 1,200 or so subjects provided by 6 global collaborators. Nearly every sample came with metadata listing a de-identified subject ID, COVID-19 status, age in years and sex. Where available, HLA class I and class II types were taken from metadata supplied by the sample provider and were not determined by assay-based typing.

Each collaborating institution followed its own protocols to collect whole blood in K2EDTA tubes. Collaborator samples were shipped for TCRbeta analysis as frozen whole blood, isolated PBMCs, or DNA extracted from either sample type. The immunoSEQ Assay, a bias-controlled multiplex PCR, was used to amplify TCRbeta CDR3 regions from genomic DNA. In the source study's methods: Nucleated cell counts per sample were estimated from amplification of reference gene primers within the assay. Sequence reads were collapsed and filtered to measure the absolute abundance of every unique TCRbeta CDR3 rearrangement. For each sample, productive Simpson clonality was calculated by taking the square root of Simpson's diversity index across productive rearrangements. TCRdb took over this immuneACCESS table, retaining in-frame rearrangements with V and J assigned. Such tables are incomplete; in checked studies, under half of the missing clones stem from an unresolved V gene, and the remainder is unexplained. V, J and clone size were drawn from that table, and D and trimming were deduced from the DNA. The sample has about 220,000 clones on record, roughly 84% of them singletons. The top ten clonotypes cover roughly 2.3% of the sample.

This clone was detected only a few times. The clone's antigen remains unknown. The sample holds no much larger clone one base away, and base qualities are not on file. After removal of 6 bases from V and 6 bases from J, the junction retains 5 bases not matched to a gene. Including the terminal cysteine and phenylalanine, the CDR3 comprises 13 residues. Of all the DNA, just the CDR3 is kept, 39 bases in frame from base 1. The germline V gene supplies CDR1 MNHEY and CDR2 SVGAGI. The paper's findings and limits, for the study overall: The quantity of clinical and demographic metadata differed by source and by participant and was supplied without curation.

Recombination linked TRBV6-5 to TRBJ1-2, and TRBD1 matches 9 of the central bases. Material: peripheral blood. The source is an older woman with acute or convalescent COVID-19. The CDR3 here reads CASRRTGGNGYTF. The DNA sequence is TGTGCCAGCAGGCGTACAGGGGGCAATGGCTACACCTTC.